These 32 T cell receptor beta chains share one sample of origin, sequenced in a study of blood T cells in healthy people across ages. PCR was performed a second time for about 6 to 12 cycles using a sample-barcoded 5' primer and a J-beta primer mix. MiXCR was run by TCRdb on the 5' RACE reads, yielding one entry per CDR3 protein. The sample contains 700,000 to 800,000 distinct CDR3 sequences, approximately 39% of which appear only once. Sequenced material: blood. Receptors originate from a woman in her fifties or sixties in good health.

The rearrangement links TRBV5-1 to TRBJ2-7; 10 nucleotides line up with TRBD1. The CDR3 totals 14 residues. J gave up 5 bases and V 4 bases, and 6 bases lay outside the gene matches. Germline CDR1 SGHRS, CDR2 YFSETQ. The CDR3 protein is CASSPDRGLHEQYF. CDR3 nucleotide sequence: TGCGCCAGCAGCCCCGACAGGGGGCTCCACGAGCAGTACTTC.

This clonotype occurred many times. J is TRBJ2-6 and V is TRBV9; D is ambiguous. CDR1 and CDR2 from the germline V gene are SGDLS and YYNGEE. The CDR3 is 14 residues long. Deletions cut 0 bases from V and 0 bases from J, with 1 base between. The CDR3 is CASSVDSGANVLTF. Here the CDR3 DNA reads TGTGCCAGCAGCGTAGACTCTGGGGCCAACGTCCTGACTTTC.

The genes are TRBV28 and TRBJ2-7; weak D call: TRBD2 (5 bases). The V gene lost 8 bases and the J gene lost 0 bases, with 17 bases spanning the gap. The CDR3 runs 15 residues. Germline V gives CDR1 MDHEN, CDR2 SYDVKM. The CDR3 region is CASFNRGFSSYEQYF. CDR3 coding DNA: TGTGCCAGCTTTAATCGAGGGTTCAGCTCCTACGAGCAGTACTTC.

The rearrangement joins TRBV6-2 or TRBV6-3 to TRBJ2-1; D may match TRBD1 or TRBD2 (5 bases each). V was cut by 0 bases and J by 9 bases, with 12 bases left in between. Germline V gives CDR1 MNHEY, CDR2 SVGEGT. The CDR3 runs 14 residues. The DNA of the CDR3 is TGTGCCAGCAGTTACTCCGGGACCTATACTGAGCAGTTCTTC. Its protein is CASSYSGTYTEQFF.

This clonotype was counted a few times. The chain combines TRBV7-2 with TRBJ2-7; TRBD2 might be the D (6 bases). This CDR3 is built from 14 residues. Germline V gene lookup returns CDR1 SGHTA and CDR2 FQGNSA. Trimming cost V 3 bases and J 2 bases, with 11 bases left between them. The CDR3 region has the DNA TGTGCCAGCAGCTTTTCCGCGGGGACCTACGAGCAGTACTTC. Its protein is CASSFSAGTYEQYF.

The chain links TRBV3-1 to TRBJ1-6; 7 bases match TRBD1. This CDR3 has 15 amino acids. V trimming: 4 bases; J trimming: 10 bases; junction bases outside the gene matches: 10. Germline V CDR1 and CDR2: LGHDT, YNNKEL (reference sequence). The CDR3 DNA is TGTGCCAGCAGCCTCGGGACAGCTGGGGGCTCACCCCTCCACTTT. This encodes CASSLGTAGGSPLHF.

This chain connects TRBV6-2 or TRBV6-3 to TRBJ2-2, with D possibly called TRBD1 or TRBD2 (5 bases each). CDR3 size: 13 residues. The germline V and J ends were trimmed by 7 bases and 6 bases, with 12 bases remaining between them. Per the germline V gene, CDR1 is MNHEY and CDR2 is SVGEGT. The DNA for the CDR3 is TGTGCCAGCACCGAGAGGGGTCCCGGGGAGCTGTTTTTT. It encodes CASTERGPGELFF.

V and J are TRBV9 and TRBJ2-1; D is unclear. V lost 0 bases to trimming and J lost 3 bases, with 7 bases between them. The germline gives CDR1 SGDLS, CDR2 YYNGEE. The CDR3 spans 14 residues. The CDR3 is CASSVVSDYNEQFF. For the CDR3, the DNA is TGTGCCAGCAGCGTAGTATCGGACTACAATGAGCAGTTCTTC.

V usage is TRBV29-1 and J usage is TRBJ2-1, with D perhaps matching TRBD1 or TRBD2 (6 bases each). The J call may be mistaken, given a closer DNA end match to TRBJ2-7. Germline values: CDR1 SQVTM, CDR2 ANQGSEA. The CDR3 consists of 11 residues. The CDR3: CSVAQGLRQYF. The CDR3 region has the DNA TGCAGCGTGGCACAGGGACTTAGGCAGTACTTC.

Only a few counts were recorded for this clonotype. This rearrangement joins TRBV5-1 to TRBJ2-7; perhaps TRBD1 as D (5 bases). The J call may be wrong; the DNA end is better matched by TRBJ2-5. This CDR3 has 12 amino acids. CDR1 is SGHRS, CDR2 YFSETQ, per germline. Here the CDR3 reads CASQQDGETQYF. The DNA for the CDR3 is TGCGCCAGCCAACAGGACGGGGAGACCCAGTACTTC.

This clonotype was found a few times. The genes are TRBV30 and TRBJ2-5; TRBD1 agrees at 11 bases. This CDR3 spans 14 amino acids. The germline CDR1 and CDR2 sequences are GTSNPN and SVGIG (reference sequence). The V gene end was trimmed by 3 bases and the J gene end by 1 base; junction bases not matched to a gene: 1. DNA for the CDR3: TGTGCCTGGAGCGGGACAGGGGGCCAAGAGACCCAGTACTTC. Residues: CAWSGTGGQETQYF.

CDR3 loop: CSAFHWTSGAQETQYF. CDR3 nucleotides: TGCAGTGCTTTTCACTGGACTAGCGGGGCCCAAGAGACCCAGTACTTC. The chain joins TRBV20-1 to TRBJ2-5; TRBD2 aligns across 12 bases. Germline loops: CDR1 DFQATT, CDR2 SNEGSKA (reference sequence). The CDR3 runs to 16 residues. V lost 5 bases to trimming and J lost 1 base; unmatched junction nucleotides: 8.

As regards this clonotype: The junction departs from germline at one end; a sequencing error may be responsible. The chain combines TRBV20-1 with TRBJ2-3, with 13 bases fitting TRBD2. CDR3 length: 15 residues. Germline CDR1 reads DFQATT; CDR2 reads SNEGSKA (reference sequence). The CDR3 DNA reads as TGCAGTGCTGGAGAACTAGCGGGGGGGCAAGATACGCAGTATTTT. Translated, it gives CSAGELAGGQDTQYF.

This clonotype appeared many times. CDR3 sequence reads: CSVAGRGTSGDNEQFF. The CDR3 DNA follows: TGCAGCGTAGCTGGACGGGGGACTAGCGGGGACAATGAGCAGTTCTTC. The chain carries TRBV29-1 and TRBJ2-1; 13 bases align to TRBD2. Germline V lookup: CDR1 SQVTM, CDR2 ANQGSEA. The V segment lost 6 bases and the J segment 5 bases; nucleotides outside the gene matches: 10. This CDR3 has 16 amino acids.

Concerning this clonotype: A much more abundant neighbour one base away suggests this may be a read error. The rearrangement uses TRBV5-1 and TRBJ2-4; 8 positions agree with TRBD1. The germline gives CDR1 SGHRS, CDR2 YFSETQ. The J segment lost 0 bases and the V segment lost 4 bases, leaving 6 bases of the junction unmatched. This CDR3 region has 16 residues. The CDR3 DNA follows: TGCGCCAGCAGCGCGGGACAGGCTCTAGCCAAAAACATTCAGTACTTC. Protein product: CASSAGQALAKNIQYF.

The V and J genes are TRBV7-9 and TRBJ2-1, with TRBD1 matching over 10 bases. Losses at the gene ends were 6 bases for V and 8 bases for J; bases not matched to a gene: 7. From germline, CDR1 is SEHNR and CDR2 FQNEAQ (reference sequence). The CDR3 contains 14 residues. The CDR3, as DNA: TGTGCCAGCAGACCCTTGACAGGGGGCGATGAGCAGTTCTTC. It translates to CASRPLTGGDEQFF.

The chain recombines TRBV9 with TRBJ2-7, with 11 bases that match TRBD2. The CDR3 runs 16 residues. Trimming took 0 bases from V and 7 from J; bases not matched to a gene: 9. The germline gives CDR1 SGDLS, CDR2 YYNGEE. CDR3 DNA sequence: TGTGCCAGCAGCGTAGAATCTAGCGGGGGGTACAATGAGCAGTACTTC. Translated, it gives CASSVESSGGYNEQYF. The full variable domain, with the rest looked up from reference TRBV9 and TRBJ2-7, is DSGVTQTPKHLITATGQRVTLRCSPRSGDLSVYWYQQSLDQGLQFLIQYYNGEERAKGNILERFSAQQFPDLHSELNLSSLELGDSALYFCASSVESSGGYNEQYFGPGTRLTVT.

In this sample, this clonotype turned up a few times. This chain connects TRBV12-3 or TRBV12-4 to TRBJ1-2; maybe TRBD1 (5 bases). Between the trimmed V and J ends, which lost 5 bases and 0 bases, there was a span of 16 bases. There are 16 residues in the CDR3. The CDR3 here is CASSLRRDPANYGYTF. The DNA for the CDR3 is TGTGCCAGCAGTCTACGGCGGGACCCAGCTAACTATGGCTACACCTTC.

This clonotype was counted a single time. This chain uses TRBV7-9 with TRBJ2-7, with a weak D call TRBD1 (6 bases). V dropped 5 bases and J dropped 6 bases, with 14 bases sitting between them. CDR1 and CDR2 from the germline V gene are SEHNR and FQNEAQ (reference sequence). The length of the CDR3 is 13 residues. CDR3 protein: CASSPRQAGEQYF. The DNA for the CDR3 is TGTGCCAGCAGCCCCAGACAGGCGGGCGAGCAGTACTTC.

This clonotype was counted a single time. The gene calls are TRBV18 and TRBJ1-6; D remains ambiguous. Germline loops: CDR1 KGHSH, CDR2 LQKENI. The CDR3 sequence is 13 residues long. V was clipped by 9 bases and J by 8 bases, with 14 bases between them. This CDR3 is CASGPQRDSPLHF. For the CDR3, the DNA is TGTGCCAGTGGACCACAAAGGGATTCACCCCTCCACTTT.

This clonotype was detected only a few times. The rearrangement joins TRBV30 to TRBJ1-2; D ambiguous. V shed 4 bases and J shed 8 bases, with 17 bases lying between them. The CDR3 has 13 residues. Germline V gene data show CDR1 as GTSNPN and CDR2 as SVGIG (reference sequence). The CDR3 bases are TGTGCCTGGACCGGCCGGAACGGGGAGGGCTACACCTTC. Protein sequence: CAWTGRNGEGYTF.

The rearrangement joins TRBV6-2 or TRBV6-3 to TRBJ1-5; a possible D gene is TRBD1 (5 bases). CDR1 is MNHEY and CDR2 is SVGEGT in the germline V gene. CDR3 size: 18 residues. The germline V and J ends were trimmed by 5 bases and 0 bases, with 20 bases remaining between them. CDR3: CASSPQERTGYSNQPQHF. CDR3 nucleotide sequence: TGTGCCAGCAGTCCACAAGAAAGAACAGGTTATAGCAATCAGCCCCAGCATTTT.

The gene calls are TRBV11-2 and TRBJ2-5; either TRBD1 or TRBD2 may fit D (6 bases each). CDR1 and CDR2 (germline): SGHAT, FQNNGV. This CDR3 has 16 amino acids. The V gene lost 1 base and the J gene lost 4 bases, with 16 bases spanning the gap. The CDR3 reads CASSLVGGRYGETQYF. For the CDR3, the DNA is TGTGCCAGCAGCTTAGTGGGGGGCCGGTATGGAGAGACCCAGTACTTC.

The genes are TRBV3-1 and TRBJ1-2; D unresolved. V was trimmed by 0 bases and J by 6 bases, leaving 11 bases between them. The germline gives CDR1 LGHDT, CDR2 YNNKEL (reference sequence). The length of the CDR3 is 14 residues. CDR3 sequence (DNA): TGTGCCAGCAGCCAAGAGGTGGCGACGAATGGCTACACCTTC. Its translation: CASSQEVATNGYTF.

The chain links TRBV7-9 to TRBJ2-3; no definite D call. Germline CDR1 and CDR2: SEHNR and FQNEAQ (reference sequence). This CDR3 region has 16 residues. The germline V and J ends were trimmed by 3 bases and 1 base, with 14 bases remaining between them. In nucleotides, the CDR3 is TGTGCCAGCAGCTTTTCGTTAGGTTCGGGCACAGATACGCAGTATTTT. Its translation is CASSFSLGSGTDTQYF.

The chain links TRBV29-1 to TRBJ1-2; weak D call: TRBD1 (5 bases). CDR3 length: 12 amino acids. The V end was cut by 3 bases, the J end by 1 base, with 6 bases between. Germline V lookup: CDR1 SQVTM, CDR2 ANQGSEA. The CDR3 DNA is TGCAGCGTTGACGGGGGTAACTATGGCTACACCTTC. Translating it yields CSVDGGNYGYTF.

The gene calls are TRBV7-3 and TRBJ2-3; TRBD2 matches 12 bases. Trimming took 3 bases from V and 1 from J; bases not matched to a gene: 2. The germline V gene encodes CDR1 SGHTA and CDR2 FQGTGA. CDR3 length: 16 residues. The CDR3 loop reads CASSFSSGGGTDTQYF. The CDR3 DNA reads as TGTGCCAGCAGCTTCTCTAGCGGGGGGGGCACAGATACGCAGTATTTT.

The chain links TRBV20-1 to TRBJ1-2; D may be TRBD1 (6 bases). CDR1 and CDR2 (germline): DFQATT, SNEGSKA (reference sequence). Trimming shortened V by 7 bases and J by 8 bases, and 14 bases separated the two germline ends. CDR3 size: 11 residues. The CDR3, as DNA: TGCAGTGGGACGGACAGAGGCGGCTACACCTTC. It codes for CSGTDRGGYTF.

This chain links TRBV4-3 with TRBJ2-5; D assignment may be TRBD1 or TRBD2 (5 bases each). The end of the DNA aligns better with TRBJ2-7, so the J call may be wrong. Germline V gives CDR1 LGHNA, CDR2 YSLEER. The CDR3 sequence is 14 residues long. CDR3 sequence (DNA): TGCGCCAGCAGCCCGAAGAGGGGTCCCTGCGAGCAGTACTTC. Its protein product is CASSPKRGPCEQYF.

As to this clonotype: With a much larger clone just one base away, this may be a read error. The V gene is TRBV4-1, the J gene TRBJ2-7; D is unclear. With 0 bases removed from V and 3 bases from J, the gap between germline ends came to 6 bases. The CDR3 extends over 13 amino acids. Germline V gives CDR1 MGHRA, CDR2 YSYEKL. This chain's CDR3 is CASSQELDYEQYF. CDR3 in DNA: TGCGCCAGCAGCCAAGAGTTGGACTACGAGCAGTACTTC.

The chain recombines TRBV2 with TRBJ1-4; D may be TRBD1 (5 bases). The CDR3 is 13 amino acids. V was shortened by 6 bases and J by 6 bases, with 11 bases between the two germline ends. The germline V gene has CDR1 SNHLY and CDR2 FYNNEI. CDR3 sequence reads: CASRRDLHEKLFF. DNA of the CDR3: TGTGCCAGCAGACGGGACCTTCATGAAAAACTGTTTTTT.

Turning to this clonotype: A much larger clone differs from this one at a single base, so this may be a read error. This chain connects TRBV12-3 or TRBV12-4 to TRBJ2-1, with 8 positions matching TRBD2. The J call may be wrong; the DNA end is better matched by TRBJ2-7. CDR3 size: 14 residues. In nucleotides, the CDR3 is TGTGCCAGCAGTACTAGCGGATATTACAATGAGCAGTACTTC. It is translated as CASSTSGYYNEQYF.